The clone carrying this TCR beta chain was counted many times. These data originate in a study of neurological immune-mediated disorders. MiXCR was run by TCRdb on the 5' RACE reads, yielding one entry per CDR3 protein. This table has tens of thousands of distinct CDR3 sequences, roughly 3.8% appearing once. V was trimmed by 0 bases and J by 10 bases, leaving 18 bases between them. Per germline, CDR1 LGHDT and CDR2 YNNKEL (reference sequence). The CDR3 extends over 15 amino acids. Sequenced: PBMCs. V usage is TRBV3-1 and J usage is TRBJ2-5, with D possibly being TRBD2 (6 bases). The origin of this receptor is a man aged 55 to 70 with multiple sclerosis. CDR3 nucleotide sequence: TGTGCCAGCAGCCAAGAACCGGACTACCATCGGGACCAGTACTTC. Translation gives CASSQEPDYHRDQYF.